A selection of T cell receptor beta chains follows, all from one sample in a study of CD4 and CD8 cells across lung adenocarcinoma regions. TCRdb analysed the PCR reads with MiXCR anew, one entry per CDR3 protein. This sample yields about 27,000 distinct CDR3 sequences, of which more than 45% are seen a single time; around 44% belongs to the top ten. Sequenced material: CD8+ T cells from the center of a lung tumor. The receptors shown here come from a male donor with lung adenocarcinoma. The CD4 and CD8 labels of this study may be unreliable. The CDR3 runs from the conserved cysteine through the conserved F or W. D genes are given only for firm matches. Size is stated for part of the rows, as once, few or many counts, or as a class when the clone is expanded.

V	size	D	J	CDR3	DNA
TRBV7-7	-	-	TRBJ2-3	CASSTGGGGTDMQYF	TGTGCTAGCAGTACAGGGGGGGGGGGCACAGATATGCAGTATTTT
TRBV4-1	many	-	TRBJ2-7	CASSRTGQAYEQYF	TGCGCCAGCAGCCGGACTGGGCAGGCGTACGAGCAGTACTTC
TRBV10-2	-	-	TRBJ2-5	CASRGHGGGGEETQYF	TGCGCCAGCAGGGGGCACGGGGGCGGGGGCGAAGAGACCCAGTACTTC
TRBV7-2	few	-	TRBJ1-1	CASSPNPQGTEAFF	TGTGCCAGCAGCCCCAACCCACAGGGTACTGAAGCTTTCTTT
TRBV9	many	TRBD2	TRBJ2-1	CASSPSGTSGANNEQFF	TGTGCCAGCAGCCCCTCCGGGACTAGCGGGGCTAACAATGAGCAGTTCTTC
TRBV27	many	-	TRBJ2-1	CASSLRDSYYNEQFF	TGTGCCAGCAGTCTCCGGGACTCTTACTACAATGAGCAGTTCTTC
TRBV10-3	once	TRBD2	TRBJ2-3	CGVRGSGGKNIQYF	TGCGGCGTCAGGGGCAGCGGGGGCAAAAATATTCAGTATTTC
TRBV27	many	TRBD2	TRBJ2-1	CASSPFGRPYNEQFF	TGTGCCAGCAGTCCTTTCGGGAGGCCCTACAATGAGCAGTTCTTC
TRBV7-9	many	-	TRBJ1-1	CASSPQGGRNTEAFF	TGTGCCAGCAGCCCCCAAGGGGGACGGAACACTGAAGCTTTCTTT
TRBV6-1	many	TRBD2	TRBJ2-4	CASSLSGSGGNIQYF	TGTGCCAGCAGCCTTAGCGGGAGTGGGGGAAACATTCAGTACTTC
TRBV6-5	medium-sized	-	TRBJ1-2	CASSYWPRAGYTF	TGTGCCAGCAGTTACTGGCCTAGGGCTGGCTACACCTTC
TRBV6-1	-	-	TRBJ2-5	CGAGLGGRAPETQYF	TGTGGTGCGGGGTTAGGGGGCCGTGCCCCAGAGACCCAGTACTTT
TRBV10-3	-	-	TRBJ2-4	CAITGLGAKDTQYF	TGTGCCATCACGGGGCTGGGAGCCAAAGACACTCAGTACTTT
TRBV10-3	-	-	TRBJ2-3	CAGLGTADPETQYF	TGTGCGGGGCTAGGCACGGCCGACCCAGAGACGCAGTACTTT
TRBV12-5	-	-	TRBJ2-5	CASAAGAQKTRYF	TGTGCTAGTGCAGCAGGGGCGCAGAAGACCCGATACTTC
TRBV6-1	many	-	TRBJ2-3	CASSEGQQNTDTQYF	TGTGCCAGCAGTGAAGGACAGCAAAACACAGATACGCAGTATTTT
TRBV6-1	large	-	TRBJ2-1	CASSAGGGPYNEQFF	TGTGCCAGCAGTGCCGGCGGAGGACCCTACAATGAGCAGTTCTTC